These 27 T cell receptor beta chains were sequenced from one sample in a study. TCRdb recomputed calls from the RT-PCR reads with MiXCR, one row per CDR3 protein. The table has hundreds of thousands of distinct CDR3 sequences, more than 13% seen once. Source material: memory CD4+ T cells from blood. These TCRs come from a female donor in good health, serving as a healthy control.

CDR3 in amino acids: CASSFAETTDTQYF. For the CDR3, the DNA is TGCGCCAGCAGCTTTGCAGAAACCACAGATACGCAGTATTTT. V is TRBV5-1 and J is TRBJ2-3; D is uncertain. CDR1 SGHRS and CDR2 YFSETQ come from the germline V gene. The CDR3 runs to 14 residues. V was shortened by 2 bases and J by 2 bases, with 9 bases between the two germline ends.

This clonotype occurred many times. This chain uses TRBV7-2 with TRBJ2-3; a weak D match, TRBD2 (7 bases). The germline gives CDR1 SGHTA, CDR2 FQGNSA. This CDR3 contains 14 residues. Trimming pared 5 bases from V and 4 bases from J, leaving 13 bases between. In DNA, the CDR3 is TGTGCCAGCAGCCTTGGGGGGGGGCCAGATACGCAGTATTTT. It yields the protein CASSLGGGPDTQYF.

The table lists this clonotype with a few counts. The CDR3 spells CASSYGQGRNTEAFF. For the CDR3, the DNA is TGTGCCAGCAGTTACGGGCAGGGTCGGAACACTGAAGCTTTCTTT. The genes are TRBV6-6 and TRBJ1-1; D is possibly TRBD1 (5 bases). The CDR3 is 15 residues long. In germline, CDR1 is MNHNY, CDR2 SVGAGI (reference sequence). V was pared by 2 bases and J by 1 base, with 11 bases between.

This clonotype appeared a few times. The chain employs TRBV10-3 and TRBJ1-3; the D gene is possibly TRBD1 (5 bases). The V end lost 4 bases, the J end lost 2 bases, and 12 bases lay between the germline ends. The CDR3 length is 15 residues. Germline CDR1 and CDR2: ENHRY and SYGVKD. The chain's CDR3 is CAISAQDRAGNTIYF. DNA of the CDR3: TGTGCCATCAGTGCTCAAGACAGAGCTGGAAACACCATATATTTT.

This clonotype occurred many times. The J gene is TRBJ1-6, the V gene TRBV18; no reliable D call. This CDR3 has 12 residues. The V gene lost 8 bases and the J gene lost 8 bases, with 10 bases spanning the gap. Germline CDR1 reads KGHSH; CDR2 reads LQKENI. CDR3 sequence: CASSPPDSPLHF. The CDR3 DNA is TGTGCCAGCAGCCCGCCAGATTCACCCCTCCACTTT.

The genes are TRBV28 and TRBJ2-2; no firm D call. Deletions cut 2 bases from V and 4 bases from J, with 8 bases between. There are 14 residues in the CDR3. Germline assignment: CDR1 MDHEN and CDR2 SYDVKM. DNA of the CDR3: TGTGCCAGCAGTTTAAGGGTCGTCACCGGGGAGCTGTTTTTT. This codes for CASSLRVVTGELFF.

V and J are TRBV19 and TRBJ2-6, with 10 bases lining up with TRBD1. This CDR3 is 17 amino acids long. V shed 7 bases, J shed 0 bases, and the junction held 6 bases outside the gene matches. Germline V gives CDR1 LNHDA, CDR2 SQIVND (reference sequence). CDR3 region: CASTGTGALSGANVLTF. CDR3 sequence (DNA): TGTGCCAGTACCGGGACAGGGGCCCTCTCTGGGGCCAACGTCCTGACTTTC.

This clonotype was observed a few times. The chain carries TRBV9 and TRBJ2-1; perhaps TRBD2 as D (5 bases). V was cut by 5 bases and J by 5 bases, with 11 bases left in between. Looked up from germline, CDR1 is SGDLS and CDR2 is YYNGEE. This CDR3 is built from 13 residues. The CDR3 nucleotides are TGTGCCAGCAGTGACTATCCTAACAATGAGCAGTTCTTC. Residues: CASSDYPNNEQFF.

The sample holds many counts of this clonotype. The J gene is TRBJ2-3, the V gene TRBV29-1; D may correspond to TRBD1 or TRBD2 (6 bases each). CDR1 is SQVTM and CDR2 is ANQGSEA in the germline V gene. The CDR3 spans 14 residues. V was clipped by 6 bases and J by 4 bases, with 17 bases between them. CDR3 in DNA: TGCAGCGTATGCGGGGTGGGGGGCTCAGATACGCAGTATTTT. This translates into CSVCGVGGSDTQYF.

The CDR3 spells CASKPPGTALHTF. CDR3 in DNA: TGTGCCAGCAAACCCCCTGGGACGGCTCTCCACACCTTC. The V and J genes are TRBV12-3 or TRBV12-4 and TRBJ1-2; tentatively, D is TRBD1 (5 bases). The CDR3 contains 13 residues. Deletions cut 7 bases from V and 12 bases from J, with 21 bases between.

This clonotype was counted a few times. The chain has TRBV29-1 and TRBJ1-1, with no clear D. V was pared by 5 bases and J by 1 base, with 5 bases between. Germline V lookup: CDR1 SQVTM, CDR2 ANQGSEA. CDR3 length: 11 amino acids. The CDR3 DNA is TGCAGCGTTTCACAGAACACTGAAGCTTTCTTT. Amino acids: CSVSQNTEAFF.

The V call is TRBV18, the J call TRBJ2-6; D unresolved. This CDR3 has 15 residues. Germline CDR1 and CDR2: KGHSH and LQKENI. V gave up 2 bases and J gave up 1 base, with 6 bases separating them. The CDR3 nucleotides read TGTGCCAGCTCACCAGGAGAGTCTGGGGCCAACGTCCTGACTTTC. Encoded protein: CASSPGESGANVLTF.

This clonotype was observed at least ten times. The V gene is TRBV5-6, the J gene TRBJ2-3, with a tentative D call TRBD2 (5 bases). Deletions cut 0 bases from V and 14 bases from J, with 13 bases between. Germline V gives CDR1 SGHDT, CDR2 YYEEEE. This CDR3 has 12 amino acids. CDR3 DNA: TGTGCCAGCAGCTTGGTGTCCCAAGGGAGGTATTTT. It translates to CASSLVSQGRYF.

This clonotype occurred many times. The chain uses TRBV20-1 and TRBJ2-4, with D tentatively TRBD2 (6 bases). Trimming took off 0 bases at V and 1 base at J, with 16 bases between the two ends. In germline, CDR1 is DFQATT, CDR2 SNEGSKA (reference sequence). This CDR3 contains 17 residues. In nucleotides, the CDR3 is TGCAGTGCTAGAGATCGCTTAGGGGAGGAGGCCAAAAACATTCAGTACTTC. This codes for CSARDRLGEEAKNIQYF.

This clonotype came up many times. The DNA of the CDR3 is TGTGCCAGCAGTTACTCAGGGCTTGGAAACACCATATATTTT. It encodes CASSYSGLGNTIYF. The chain is built from TRBV6-6 and TRBJ1-3, with no clear D. Trimming cost V 0 bases and J 3 bases, with 6 bases left between them. Germline assignment: CDR1 MNHNY and CDR2 SVGAGI (reference sequence). The CDR3 is made up of 14 amino acids.

The chain recombines TRBV9 with TRBJ2-7; no reliable D call. The CDR3 consists of 14 residues. The V gene's germline CDR1 is SGDLS and CDR2 YYNGEE. V was cut by 2 bases and J by 3 bases, with 12 bases left in between. The CDR3 loop reads CASSVGSLDYEQYF. The CDR3 nucleotides read TGTGCCAGCAGCGTGGGCAGCCTCGACTACGAGCAGTACTTC.

This clonotype occurred a few times. The chain recombines TRBV2 with TRBJ1-5; D is perhaps TRBD1 (6 bases). Germline CDR1 SNHLY, CDR2 FYNNEI. The CDR3 totals 14 residues. Trimming left V 3 bases short and J 5 bases short, with 11 bases between. The chain's CDR3 is CASSDRAGDQPQHF. The CDR3 DNA sequence: TGTGCCAGCAGTGATAGGGCAGGGGATCAGCCCCAGCATTTT.

This clonotype was picked up a small number of times. This chain links TRBV27 with TRBJ1-2; unclear D gene. CDR1 is MNHEY, CDR2 SMNVEV, per germline (reference sequence). The V end lost 3 bases, the J end lost 5 bases, and 16 bases lay between the germline ends. The CDR3 runs 15 residues. The CDR3 region has the DNA TGTGCCAGCAGTTTGGCCGGGGATCTGGGGTATGGCTACACCTTC. It is translated as CASSLAGDLGYGYTF.

This clonotype has more than one count but fewer than ten. This chain joins TRBV6-1 and TRBJ2-7; 7 bases match TRBD2. With 4 bases clipped from V and 6 bases from J, the junction kept 9 bases outside the gene matches. Looked up from germline, CDR1 is MNHNS and CDR2 is SASEGT. The CDR3 extends over 14 amino acids. The CDR3 region has the DNA TGTGCCAGCAGTGGTGGCGGGAGCCTCGGCGAGCAGTACTTC. It encodes CASSGGGSLGEQYF.

This clonotype was seen a handful of times. The chain couples TRBV5-1 to TRBJ2-1, with D possibly matching TRBD2 (5 bases). Germline-derived CDR1 and CDR2 are SGHRS and YFSETQ. The CDR3 runs 16 residues. Trimming stripped 4 bases from V and 0 bases from J, with 14 bases between. DNA of the CDR3: TGCGCCAGCAGCGCGGGCCCGGCTAGCTCCTACAATGAGCAGTTCTTC. Protein: CASSAGPASSYNEQFF.

This chain links TRBV11-2 with TRBJ2-1, with D perhaps TRBD2 (5 bases). There are 17 residues in the CDR3. Germline V gives CDR1 SGHAT, CDR2 FQNNGV. Trimming cost V 5 bases and J 0 bases, with 17 bases left between them. CDR3 loop: CASSAHTRSDSYNEQFF. For the CDR3, the DNA is TGTGCCAGCAGCGCCCACACTAGGTCCGACTCCTACAATGAGCAGTTCTTC.

As for this clonotype: The germline gene is not matched at one end of the junction; a read error may be the cause. This chain links TRBV7-9 with TRBJ2-6, with a possible D match to TRBD2 (5 bases). Germline lookup yields CDR1 SEHNR and CDR2 FQNEAQ (reference sequence). The CDR3 sequence is 16 residues long. The CDR3 DNA sequence: TGTGCCAGCGGCTTAGTAGCGCTGACCGGGGCCAACGTCCTGACTTTC. This gives the protein CASGLVALTGANVLTF.

The chain employs TRBV28 and TRBJ1-5; D call uncertain. Trimming stripped 2 bases from V and 6 bases from J, with 11 bases between. From germline, CDR1 is MDHEN and CDR2 SYDVKM. CDR3 length: 14 residues. Written as DNA, the CDR3 is TGTGCCAGCAGTTTAAGTAGAGAGGGTCAGCCCCAGCATTTT. It codes for CASSLSREGQPQHF.

The chain links TRBV5-1 to TRBJ2-7, with D perhaps matching TRBD2 (6 bases). The germline CDR1 and CDR2 sequences are SGHRS and YFSETQ. The ends were cut back, 5 bases at V and 3 bases at J, with 15 bases in the middle. The CDR3 spans 14 residues. The DNA for the CDR3 is TGCGCCAGCAGTGGGATAGCGGACGGCTACGAGCAGTACTTC. This codes for CASSGIADGYEQYF.

This clonotype has a handful of counts. This rearrangement joins TRBV12-3 or TRBV12-4 to TRBJ1-5; the D gene is possibly TRBD1 (6 bases). The V end lost 5 bases, the J end lost 6 bases, and 11 bases lay between the germline ends. The CDR3 runs 13 residues. The CDR3 here is CASSPGVSQPQHF. In nucleotides, the CDR3 is TGTGCCAGCAGTCCAGGGGTTTCTCAGCCCCAGCATTTT.

Here the CDR3 DNA reads TGTGCCAGCTCTTACCGGGACTACTCCTCCTACAATGAGCAGTTCTTC. Translation: CASSYRDYSSYNEQFF. The chain recombines TRBV18 with TRBJ2-1; 7 bases fit TRBD2. Per germline, CDR1 KGHSH and CDR2 LQKENI. The CDR3 length is 16 residues. V gave up 6 bases and J gave up 0 bases; unmatched junction bases: 8.

The rearrangement links TRBV7-2 to TRBJ2-2; D perhaps matches TRBD1 (5 bases). Germline CDR1 and CDR2: SGHTA and FQGNSA. The ends were cut back, 1 base at V and 0 bases at J, with 9 bases in the middle. The length of the CDR3 is 16 residues. The CDR3 sequence is CASSLVSGTNTGELFF. CDR3 nucleotides: TGTGCCAGCAGCTTAGTCTCAGGGACGAACACCGGGGAGCTGTTTTTT.